This T cell receptor beta chain was sequenced during a study of Graves' ophthalmopathy and Graves' hyperthyroidism. The germline V gene encodes CDR1 SGHVS and CDR2 FQNEAQ. This CDR3 is built from 19 residues. Turning to this clonotype: A read error is possible here, since a much larger clone lies one base away. As the CDR3 is not closed by the conserved phenylalanine or tryptophan, this likely results from a read error.

TCR beta CDR3 amplification used RNA transcripts. The first round was an RT-PCR with HTBI primers, and the second round was a multiplex PCR. MiXCR was run by TCRdb on the multiplex PCR reads, yielding one entry per CDR3 protein. The table lists about 500,000 distinct CDR3 sequences, approximately 35% of them singletons. This sequence was found in an adult man with Graves' hyperthyroidism. V and J are TRBV7-8 and TRBJ1-6; 10 bases align to TRBD1. Material for sequencing was peripheral blood or thyroid tissue (not recorded which). Here the CDR3 reads CASSDPGQGSLLDNSPLHS. The CDR3 DNA sequence: TGCGCCAGCAGTGATCCGGGACAGGGGTCGTTATTGGATAATTCACCCCTCCACTCT.